This T cell receptor (beta chain) was identified in a study of spatial heterogeneity in lung cancer. In TCRdb, the 5' RACE reads were re-called with MiXCR into one record per CDR3 protein. The table has some 120,000 distinct CDR3 sequences, 10% to 15% seen once. There are 16 residues in the CDR3. In germline, CDR1 is DFQATT, CDR2 SNEGSKA (reference sequence). J lost 5 bases, V lost 0 bases, and 9 bases had no gene match. Time point in this sample: blood at routine non-recurrence follow-up after resection. In each case, whole RNA from tumor, nontumor lung or frozen PBMC was sequenced unsorted. The input for sequencing was PBMCs, taken at follow-up. The sequence came from a male donor with early-stage non-small cell lung cancer. V gene TRBV20-1 combines with J gene TRBJ2-5; 10 bases are a match to TRBD2. CDR3 sequence (DNA): TGCAGTGCTAGAGATGTAGCGGGGGGACAATTCGAGACCCAGTACTTC. Its protein is CSARDVAGGQFETQYF.